Below, 20 T cell receptor beta chains from the same sample are listed, as sequenced in a study of OX40 agonist ivuxolimab in advanced cancers. This table comes from immunoSEQ multiplex PCR, and its TCRdb copy is limited to in-frame clones, with some not included. The sample contains fewer than 75,000 clones, roughly 90% of which appear only once. Sample: CD4+ or CD8+ T cells sorted from blood, taken in a trial of the OX40 agonist ivuxolimab. The origin of the receptors is an adult with an advanced solid tumor such as melanoma, head and neck, liver or kidney cancer.

A remark on this clone: The junction differs from germline at one of its ends, possibly a read error. The DNA for the CDR3 is TGTGCCCGGAGTGTAAATGGGCCGTATGGCTACACCTTC. Translated, it gives CARSVNGPYGYTF. This chain uses TRBV30 with TRBJ1-2; D not resolved. The CDR3 spans 13 residues. Germline lookup yields CDR1 GTSNPN and CDR2 SVGIG (reference sequence).

The CDR3 region is CASTPPGTGRSTGELFF. The CDR3 DNA reads as TGTGCCAGTACCCCGCCCGGGACAGGGAGGAGCACCGGGGAGCTGTTTTTT. The rearrangement joins TRBV19 to TRBJ2-2, with 9 bases lining up with TRBD1. CDR3 length equals 17 residues. V was pared by 7 bases and J by 4 bases, with 13 bases of the junction left unmatched. The germline V gene encodes CDR1 LNHDA and CDR2 SQIVND (reference sequence).

With regard to this clone: Other DNA sequences within the sample encode an identical CDR3. The chain joins TRBV6-1 to TRBJ2-3, with TRBD2 as a possible D gene (6 bases). CDR1 is MNHNS, CDR2 SASEGT, per germline. The CDR3 contains 14 residues. Trimming shortened V by 3 bases and J by 2 bases, and 9 bases separated the two germline ends. CDR3 sequence reads: CASSDSGPTDTQYF. The CDR3 DNA follows: TGTGCCAGCAGTGACAGCGGGCCCACAGATACGCAGTATTTT.

The gene calls are TRBV18 and TRBJ2-1, with 10 bases aligning to TRBD1. J gave up 7 bases and V 3 bases, and 9 bases lay outside the gene matches. This CDR3 is 16 amino acids long. Germline values: CDR1 KGHSH, CDR2 LQKENI. In nucleotides, the CDR3 is TGTGCCAGCTCACCTCGATCCGGGACAGGGGATAATGAGCAGTTCTTC. Protein product: CASSPRSGTGDNEQFF.

V is TRBV28 and J is TRBJ2-1; 8 nucleotides match TRBD2. The CDR3 length is 14 residues. Trimming took 8 bases from V and 6 from J; bases not matched to a gene: 9. CDR1 and CDR2 from the germline V gene are MDHEN and SYDVKM. CDR3 DNA sequence: TGTGCCAGCGTCGGGGGACTAGGGATCAATGAGCAGTTCTTC. It yields the protein CASVGGLGINEQFF. The full variable domain, in which reference TRBV28 and TRBJ2-1 provide the parts outside the CDR3, is DVKVTQSSRYLVKRTGEKVFLECVQDMDHENMFWYRQDPGLGLRLIYFSYDVKMKEKGDIPEGYSVSREKKERFSLILESASTNQTSMYLCASVGGLGINEQFFGPGTRLTVL.

This clone showed up just a few times. The chain couples TRBV18 to TRBJ1-2, with 8 positions matching TRBD1. The CDR3 is 14 residues long. In germline, CDR1 is KGHSH, CDR2 LQKENI. The J segment lost 2 bases and the V segment lost 1 base, leaving 0 bases of the junction unmatched. Here the CDR3 reads CASSPRQGNYGYTF. Written as DNA, the CDR3 is TGTGCCAGCTCACCACGACAGGGGAACTATGGCTACACCTTC.

J is TRBJ2-7 and V is TRBV11-2; D is possibly TRBD1 (6 bases). Germline CDR1 is SGHAT and CDR2 is FQNNGV. Trimming shortened V by 1 base and J by 2 bases, and 15 bases separated the two germline ends. The CDR3 consists of 16 residues. Here the CDR3 reads CASSLGPGHATYEQYF. The DNA of the CDR3 is TGTGCCAGCAGCTTAGGACCGGGACACGCAACCTACGAGCAGTACTTC.

The chain employs TRBV7-9 and TRBJ2-2; the D gene is possibly TRBD2 (6 bases). V dropped 2 bases and J dropped 6 bases, with 10 bases sitting between them. From germline, CDR1 is SEHNR and CDR2 FQNEAQ (reference sequence). The CDR3 is 14 residues long. The CDR3 sequence: CASSLREPAGELFF. The CDR3 nucleotides read TGTGCCAGCAGCTTACGGGAGCCCGCCGGGGAGCTGTTTTTT.

The chain combines TRBV15 with TRBJ1-2, with D possibly being TRBD1 (5 bases). Looked up from germline, CDR1 is LNHNV and CDR2 is YYDKDF (reference sequence). The CDR3 spans 16 residues. V was shortened by 5 bases and J by 3 bases, with 19 bases between the two germline ends. The CDR3 sequence: CATSSDPRGSDYGYTF. CDR3 in DNA: TGTGCCACCAGCTCGGACCCCCGGGGGTCCGACTATGGCTACACCTTC.

The chain is built from TRBV7-8 and TRBJ1-3, with D unresolved. This CDR3 is built from 15 residues. V dropped 5 bases and J dropped 0 bases, with 11 bases sitting between them. Germline loops: CDR1 SGHVS, CDR2 FQNEAQ. CDR3 protein: CASSPVGFSGNTIYF. Written as DNA, the CDR3 is TGTGCCAGCAGCCCGGTCGGTTTCTCTGGAAACACCATATATTTT.

This rearrangement joins TRBV7-2 to TRBJ2-7; 7 bases align to TRBD2. The J segment lost 6 bases and the V segment lost 2 bases, leaving 7 bases of the junction unmatched. The CDR3 totals 14 residues. The V gene's germline CDR1 is SGHTA and CDR2 FQGNSA. The chain's CDR3 is CASSLYGEGSEQYF. CDR3 nucleotide sequence: TGTGCCAGCAGCTTATACGGGGAGGGGTCCGAGCAGTACTTC.

The genes are TRBV6-1 and TRBJ2-3; D is tentatively TRBD1 or TRBD2 (5 bases each). V lost 6 bases and J lost 2, with 12 bases in between. Germline CDR1 MNHNS, CDR2 SASEGT. This CDR3 is 14 amino acids long. CDR3: CASSWGSFTDTQYF. As DNA, the CDR3 is TGTGCCAGCAGCTGGGGGTCCTTCACAGATACGCAGTATTTT.

The rearrangement links TRBV7-3 to TRBJ1-2, with unresolved D. The length of the CDR3 is 13 residues. Trimming cost V 3 bases and J 1 base, with 6 bases left between them. The germline V gene encodes CDR1 SGHTA and CDR2 FQGTGA. The CDR3 DNA is TGTGCCAGCAGCTTGGACGATAACTATGGCTACACCTTC. This translates into CASSLDDNYGYTF.

The CDR3 is CARAREGASGAFF. CDR3 DNA sequence: TGTGCCCGCGCCCGGGAGGGGGCTAGCGGAGCTTTCTTT. The gene calls are TRBV2 and TRBJ1-1; 7 bases align to TRBD1. After removal of 11 bases from V and 10 bases from J, the junction contained 16 bases not matched to a gene. The CDR3 is made up of 13 amino acids. The V gene's germline CDR1 is SNHLY and CDR2 FYNNEI.

The CDR3 coding sequence is TGTGCCAGCAGCGTCACAGGGACGAACACCGGGGAGCTGTTTTTT. Its protein is CASSVTGTNTGELFF. V usage is TRBV9 and J usage is TRBJ2-2; TRBD1 is a possible D gene (6 bases). The CDR3 has 15 amino acids. Trimming shortened V by 2 bases and J by 0 bases, and 8 bases separated the two germline ends. The V gene's germline CDR1 is SGDLS and CDR2 YYNGEE.

This chain joins TRBV5-1 and TRBJ1-2, with D tentatively TRBD1 (6 bases). The CDR3 length is 13 residues. Germline V CDR1 and CDR2: SGHRS, YFSETQ. Trimming cost V 0 bases and J 7 bases, with 10 bases left between them. The CDR3 DNA follows: TGCGCCAGCAGCTTGGATACAGGGAGTGGCTACACCTTC. It yields the protein CASSLDTGSGYTF.

This chain's CDR3 is CSVGGAGSNQPQHF. CDR3 bases: TGCAGCGTTGGGGGAGCCGGGAGCAATCAGCCCCAGCATTTT. The chain carries TRBV29-1 and TRBJ1-5; D is unresolved. CDR1 SQVTM and CDR2 ANQGSEA come from the germline V gene. This CDR3 is 14 amino acids long. Trimming cost V 4 bases and J 1 base, with 11 bases left between them.

This clone was seen only once. The rearrangement links TRBV4-3 to TRBJ2-2, with TRBD1 matching 9 bases. Germline CDR1 is LGHNA and CDR2 is YSLEER. The CDR3 is made up of 17 amino acids. V was pared by 4 bases and J by 7 bases, with 13 bases of the junction left unmatched. DNA of the CDR3: TGCGCCAGCAGCCCTCAAGTGGGACAGGGTTTGGGCGGGGAGCTGTTTTTT. Translation gives CASSPQVGQGLGGELFF.

The rearrangement links TRBV4-3 to TRBJ1-1, with TRBD1 as a possible D gene (6 bases). This CDR3 comprises 17 residues. The V end lost 1 base, the J end lost 1 base, and 16 bases lay between the germline ends. The germline CDR1 and CDR2 sequences are LGHNA and YSLEER. The CDR3 reads CASSQAGGEQGNTEAFF. CDR3 nucleotides: TGCGCCAGCAGCCAAGCGGGCGGTGAACAGGGGAACACTGAAGCTTTCTTT.

This chain joins TRBV7-9 and TRBJ2-2; TRBD1 is a possible D gene (6 bases). The CDR3 spans 14 residues. Germline values: CDR1 SEHNR, CDR2 FQNEAQ (reference sequence). Deletions cut 4 bases from V and 5 bases from J, with 11 bases between. The CDR3 nucleotides are TGTGCCAGCAGCTCTCAAGGGGGAACCGGGGAGCTGTTTTTT. Its protein product is CASSSQGGTGELFF.